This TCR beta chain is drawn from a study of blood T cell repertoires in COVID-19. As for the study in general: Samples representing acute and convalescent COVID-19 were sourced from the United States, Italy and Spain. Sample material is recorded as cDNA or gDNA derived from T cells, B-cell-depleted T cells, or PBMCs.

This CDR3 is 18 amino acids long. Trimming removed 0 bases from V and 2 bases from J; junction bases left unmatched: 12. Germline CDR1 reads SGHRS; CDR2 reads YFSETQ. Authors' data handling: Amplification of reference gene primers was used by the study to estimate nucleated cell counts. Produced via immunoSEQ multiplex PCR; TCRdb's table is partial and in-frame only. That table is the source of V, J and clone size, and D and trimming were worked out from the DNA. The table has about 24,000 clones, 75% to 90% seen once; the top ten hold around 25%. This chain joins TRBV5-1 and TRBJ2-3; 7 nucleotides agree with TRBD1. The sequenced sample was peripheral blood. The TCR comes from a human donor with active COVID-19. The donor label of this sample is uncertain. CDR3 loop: CASSLGGQTQFLTDTQYF. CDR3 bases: TGCGCCAGCAGCTTGGGGGGACAGACACAGTTCCTCACAGATACGCAGTATTTT.